This T cell receptor (beta chain) was profiled in a study of T-cell memory formation after mild COVID-19. For the study at large: The TCR clusters were mostly specific to one donor. Study findings and constraints: SARS-CoV-2 specificity of second-wave clones peaking day 37 was unconfirmed. The study found balanced CD4/CD8 in clones contracting day 15 to 85 and a CD4+ lean in later expanders. There were some responding clones in pre-infection memory, which suggested that cross-reactive memory had joined.

Germline V gene sequence: CDR1 SNHLY, CDR2 FYNNEI. The CDR3 length is 14 residues. V lost 6 bases to trimming and J lost 2 bases, with 14 bases between them. This clonotype was counted only a few times. Antigen: not known. One entry per CDR3 protein results from TCRdb running MiXCR on the 5' RACE reads. Of roughly 510,000 distinct CDR3 sequences listed, 17% are singletons. The J gene is TRBJ2-7, the V gene TRBV2, with D tentatively TRBD1 or TRBD2 (6 bases each). This receptor was identified in an adult woman who had mild COVID-19 (a few samples of this study predate the infection). Cell type and time point are not known. The specimen sequenced was PBMCs or a T cell subset sorted from them (not recorded which). CDR3 sequence (DNA): TGTGCCAGCAGAGGAGGGCAGGGGCCCTACGAGCAGTACTTC. It yields the protein CASRGGQGPYEQYF.